Below, 25 T cell receptor beta chains from the same sample are listed, as sequenced in a study of cytomegalovirus exposure and HLA in healthy donors. The PCR used 60 Vbeta and 13 Jbeta primers. The repertoire was sequenced with immunoSEQ multiplex PCR; TCRdb's copy has only in-frame clones and lacks some. Of about 120,000 clones listed, around four fifths are singletons. Material: PBMCs. The receptors derive from a woman aged 35 to 49 in good health and CMV-seropositive.

V gene TRBV27 combines with J gene TRBJ2-4; D uncertain. The length of the CDR3 is 13 residues. Germline V lookup: CDR1 MNHEY, CDR2 SMNVEV (reference sequence). V was clipped by 6 bases and J by 6 bases, with 12 bases between them. As DNA, the CDR3 is TGTGCCAGCAGCGTCGGCGGTGGAAACATTCAGTACTTC. Protein sequence: CASSVGGGNIQYF.

This chain connects TRBV7-3 to TRBJ2-3; 7 bases agree with TRBD2. Germline-derived CDR1 and CDR2 are SGHTA and FQGTGA. CDR3 size: 15 residues. The ends lost 3 bases at V and 5 bases at J; junction bases unmatched: 8. The CDR3 DNA follows: TGTGCCAGCAGCTTGTTAGGGACTACAAAAGATACGCAGTATTTT. This codes for CASSLLGTTKDTQYF. The variable domain in full, completed from reference TRBV7-3 and TRBJ2-3, reads GAGVSQTPSNKVTEKGKYVELRCDPISGHTALYWYRQSLGQGPEFLIYFQGTGAADDSGLPNDRFFAVRPEGSVSTLKIQRTERGDSAVYLCASSLLGTTKDTQYFGPGTRLTVL.

This clone was seen a single time. The genes are TRBV9 and TRBJ1-3, with D possibly being TRBD1 (5 bases). The CDR3 length is 14 residues. Germline V gene lookup returns CDR1 SGDLS and CDR2 YYNGEE. Trimming removed 0 bases at V and 3 bases at J, with 7 bases between. The CDR3 bases are TGTGCCAGCAGCGTAGCACAGGATGGAAACACCATATATTTT. It codes for CASSVAQDGNTIYF.

The chain is built from TRBV7-2 and TRBJ2-7; D is undetermined. Looked up from germline, CDR1 is SGHTA and CDR2 is FQGNSA. Trimming took 1 base from V and 0 from J, leaving 7 bases between them. The length of the CDR3 is 14 residues. In DNA, the CDR3 is TGTGCCAGCAGCTTAGACCACTTCTCCTACGAGCAGTACTTC. Protein sequence: CASSLDHFSYEQYF.

The chain uses TRBV10-1 and TRBJ2-1; TRBD2 agrees at 8 bases. The CDR3 runs to 17 residues. V dropped 1 base and J dropped 5; count of bases not matched to a gene: 10. CDR1 and CDR2 from the germline V gene are WNHNN and SYGVQD (reference sequence). DNA of the CDR3: TGCGCCAGCAGTGAGTTCGGACTAGCCAGCTTAAACAATGAGCAGTTCTTC. It codes for CASSEFGLASLNNEQFF.

This chain joins TRBV5-4 and TRBJ2-5; 14 nucleotides line up with TRBD2. Germline-derived CDR1 and CDR2 are SGHNT and YYREEE (reference sequence). With 2 bases clipped from V and 5 bases from J, the junction kept 5 bases outside the gene matches. CDR3 length: 16 residues. In DNA, the CDR3 is TGTGCCAGCAGCTTCGGGACTAGCGGGAGAAGCGAGACCCAGTACTTC. This gives the protein CASSFGTSGRSETQYF.

The V gene is TRBV5-1, the J gene TRBJ2-2, with TRBD1 matching 10 bases. V lost 3 bases to trimming and J lost 5 bases; unmatched junction nucleotides: 4. Germline V lookup: CDR1 SGHRS, CDR2 YFSETQ. This CDR3 is 15 amino acids long. CDR3 bases: TGCGCCAGCAGCTCCCGGGGACAGGGGACCGGGGAGCTGTTTTTT. Its translation: CASSSRGQGTGELFF.

The chain employs TRBV14 and TRBJ2-7; tentative D call: TRBD2 (5 bases). Trimming cost V 1 base and J 4 bases, with 8 bases left between them. The CDR3 covers 13 residues. CDR1 is SGHDN, CDR2 FVKESK, per germline. In nucleotides, the CDR3 is TGTGCCAGCAGCCAAGCGGGGTGGTACGAGCAGTACTTC. It yields the protein CASSQAGWYEQYF.

Of note for this clone: Sequence at one end of the junction differs from germline and may be a read error. The chain is built from TRBV7-9 and TRBJ2-3, with TRBD1 as a possible D gene (6 bases). The germline V gene has CDR1 SEHNR and CDR2 FQNEAQ (reference sequence). This CDR3 region has 14 residues. CDR3 protein: CSSSLDSFTDTQYF. CDR3 DNA: TGTTCCAGCAGCTTGGACAGCTTCACAGATACGCAGTATTTT. Filled out from reference TRBV7-9 and TRBJ2-3, the complete variable domain reads DTGVSQNPRHKITKRGQNVTFRCDPISEHNRLYWYRQTLGQGPEFLTYFQNEAQLEKSRLLSDRFSAERPKGSFSTLEIQRTEQGDSAMYLCSSSLDSFTDTQYFGPGTRLTVL.

This sequence joins TRBV18 and TRBJ2-1; D is perhaps TRBD2 (5 bases). In germline, CDR1 is KGHSH, CDR2 LQKENI. There are 16 residues in the CDR3. Deletions cut 5 bases from V and 3 bases from J, with 17 bases between. DNA of the CDR3: TGTGCCAGCTCAACCTTCAGCGGTGAAGACTACAATGAGCAGTTCTTC. It codes for CASSTFSGEDYNEQFF.

In its sample, this clone was seen a few times. This rearrangement joins TRBV19 to TRBJ1-1, with 10 nucleotides matching TRBD1. The CDR3 covers 16 residues. Germline lookup yields CDR1 LNHDA and CDR2 SQIVND (reference sequence). V lost 7 bases, J lost 3 bases, and 11 bases stayed unmatched. This CDR3 is CASTSSGDRGYTEAFF. DNA for the CDR3: TGTGCCAGTACCTCATCTGGGGACAGGGGATACACTGAAGCTTTCTTT.

The V and J genes are TRBV30 and TRBJ2-7; D is undetermined. Germline lookup yields CDR1 GTSNPN and CDR2 SVGIG (reference sequence). V was clipped by 4 bases and J by 0 bases, with 7 bases between them. The CDR3 extends over 12 amino acids. The CDR3 reads CAWIASSYEQYF. CDR3 DNA: TGTGCCTGGATAGCCAGCTCCTACGAGCAGTACTTC.

The V and J genes are TRBV9 and TRBJ2-3; 7 bases match TRBD2. V trimming: 0 bases; J trimming: 2 bases; junction bases outside the gene matches: 3. Per the germline V gene, CDR1 is SGDLS and CDR2 is YYNGEE. This CDR3 contains 15 residues. DNA for the CDR3: TGTGCCAGCAGCGTAGCTAGCGGTCACACAGATACGCAGTATTTT. It is translated as CASSVASGHTDTQYF.

The J gene is TRBJ2-1, the V gene TRBV27; D is possibly TRBD1 (5 bases). The CDR3 length is 13 residues. In germline, CDR1 is MNHEY, CDR2 SMNVEV (reference sequence). V lost 10 bases, J lost 5 bases, and 15 bases lay in between. The CDR3 sequence: CATGPRAHNEQFF. The DNA of the CDR3 is TGTGCCACGGGTCCCAGGGCCCACAATGAGCAGTTCTTC.

The chain links TRBV5-6 to TRBJ2-3; D not resolved. The V end was cut by 1 base, the J end by 2 bases, with 11 bases between. Germline V gene sequence: CDR1 SGHDT, CDR2 YYEEEE. This CDR3 contains 15 residues. CDR3 in amino acids: CASSLLAPSTDTQYF. The CDR3 DNA is TGTGCCAGCAGCTTGCTGGCTCCGTCCACAGATACGCAGTATTTT.

The chain is built from TRBV11-3 and TRBJ2-1; 14 nucleotides align to TRBD2. Trimming cost V 1 base and J 3 bases; bases outside gene matches: 5. Germline lookup yields CDR1 SGHNT and CDR2 YENEEA. The CDR3 extends over 18 amino acids. CDR3 bases: TGTGCCAGCAGCTTAGTTGGGGGACTAGCGGGAGACTACAATGAGCAGTTCTTC. This encodes CASSLVGGLAGDYNEQFF.

The V call is TRBV13, the J call TRBJ1-1; unclear D gene. The CDR3 has 15 amino acids. V shed 10 bases and J shed 1 base, with 19 bases lying between them. The V gene's germline CDR1 is PRHDT and CDR2 FYEKMQ (reference sequence). CDR3 in DNA: TGTGCCACCGGACTTCTCACCTACAAGAACACTGAAGCTTTCTTT. Encoded protein: CATGLLTYKNTEAFF.

There are a few counts of this clone. The chain combines TRBV7-2 with TRBJ2-7; TRBD2 is a possible D gene (5 bases). The CDR3 contains 13 residues. Germline V gene data show CDR1 as SGHTA and CDR2 as FQGNSA. V was cut by 0 bases and J by 3 bases, with 6 bases left in between. The CDR3 nucleotides read TGTGCCAGCAGCTTAGCCACTAGCTACGAGCAGTACTTC. Its protein product is CASSLATSYEQYF.

This clone came up a few times. The chain is built from TRBV27 and TRBJ2-3, with D possibly TRBD2 on 5 matching bases. Germline lookup yields CDR1 MNHEY and CDR2 SMNVEV (reference sequence). This CDR3 region has 16 residues. V lost 2 bases and J 0 bases, leaving 12 bases between the germline ends. CDR3 sequence reads: CASSLTVGDSTDTQYF. The CDR3 bases are TGTGCCAGCAGTTTAACGGTCGGGGATAGCACAGATACGCAGTATTTT.

This chain uses TRBV2 with TRBJ2-1; TRBD2 agrees at 14 bases. V was clipped by 8 bases and J by 3 bases; unmatched bases: 6. The CDR3 totals 16 residues. Germline loops: CDR1 SNHLY, CDR2 FYNNEI. CDR3 residues: CASRGLAGANYNEQFF. DNA of the CDR3: TGTGCCAGCCGGGGACTAGCGGGAGCCAACTACAATGAGCAGTTCTTC.

The chain is built from TRBV5-4 and TRBJ2-1, with 8 bases that match TRBD2. The CDR3 has 15 amino acids. J was trimmed by 7 bases and V by 4 bases; bases with no gene match: 10. CDR1 and CDR2 (germline): SGHNT, YYREEE (reference sequence). CDR3 sequence: CASSPGGRASNEQFF. Here the CDR3 DNA reads TGTGCCAGCAGCCCGGGGGGGAGGGCCAGTAATGAGCAGTTCTTC.

The rearrangement uses TRBV19 and TRBJ2-7, with D possibly TRBD2 on 5 matching bases. CDR1 is LNHDA and CDR2 is SQIVND in the germline V gene (reference sequence). The CDR3 is made up of 12 amino acids. Trimming took off 5 bases at V and 3 bases at J, with 8 bases between the two ends. The CDR3: CASSPDFYEQYF. The CDR3, as DNA: TGTGCCAGTAGTCCGGACTTCTACGAGCAGTACTTC.

The rearrangement uses TRBV9 and TRBJ2-7; maybe TRBD2 (6 bases). The CDR3 length is 12 residues. Trimming took off 3 bases at V and 7 bases at J, with 11 bases between the two ends. CDR1 is SGDLS, CDR2 YYNGEE, per germline. In nucleotides, the CDR3 is TGTGCCAGCAGCGCCGGAGGGCGGGAGCAGTACTTC. Protein product: CASSAGGREQYF.

This clone was counted between two and nine times. The chain recombines TRBV6-4 with TRBJ2-2; 7 bases line up with TRBD1. Trimming took 8 bases from V and 6 from J; bases not matched to a gene: 6. CDR3 length equals 13 residues. Germline CDR1 and CDR2: MRHNA and SNTAGT. CDR3 sequence reads: CASRQGEAGELFF. CDR3 DNA sequence: TGTGCCAGCCGACAGGGCGAAGCCGGGGAGCTGTTTTTT.

Only a few counts were recorded for this clone. This sequence joins TRBV5-6 and TRBJ2-7; D is unclear. This CDR3 has 14 residues. Germline CDR1 SGHDT, CDR2 YYEEEE. Trimming took 6 bases from V and 0 from J, leaving 13 bases between them. CDR3 amino acids: CASIPSRSSYEQYF. For the CDR3, the DNA is TGTGCCAGCATCCCCTCGCGGAGCTCCTACGAGCAGTACTTC.